This T cell receptor (beta chain) originates from a study of T cells in tuberculosis. Across the whole study: Sequenced TCRs come from CD1B-GMM tetramer-binding T cells.

Germline V gene lookup returns CDR1 MNHEY and CDR2 SVGAGI. This CDR3 is 14 amino acids long. Trimming stripped 0 bases from V and 14 bases from J, with 19 bases between. Sorting used thawed, overnight-rested PBMC stained with anti-CD3, a viability dye and GMM-loaded CD1B tetramer. C32 glucose monomycolate from Rhodococcus equi was loaded onto the CD1B tetramers. The protocol was immunoSEQ multiplex PCR, while the TCRdb copy is restricted to in-frame clones and leaves out a portion. The sample records around 60,000 clones, around 81% being singletons. The source of this sequence is an adult woman with latent tuberculosis. The sequenced sample consisted of CD1b-GMM tetramer-negative cells sorted from PBMCs. The rearrangement uses TRBV6-5 and TRBJ1-1; D perhaps matches TRBD1 (6 bases). CDR3 protein: CASSYSGSGGARFF. CDR3 nucleotide sequence: TGTGCCAGCAGTTACTCGGGCAGCGGGGGCGCTCGGTTCTTT.